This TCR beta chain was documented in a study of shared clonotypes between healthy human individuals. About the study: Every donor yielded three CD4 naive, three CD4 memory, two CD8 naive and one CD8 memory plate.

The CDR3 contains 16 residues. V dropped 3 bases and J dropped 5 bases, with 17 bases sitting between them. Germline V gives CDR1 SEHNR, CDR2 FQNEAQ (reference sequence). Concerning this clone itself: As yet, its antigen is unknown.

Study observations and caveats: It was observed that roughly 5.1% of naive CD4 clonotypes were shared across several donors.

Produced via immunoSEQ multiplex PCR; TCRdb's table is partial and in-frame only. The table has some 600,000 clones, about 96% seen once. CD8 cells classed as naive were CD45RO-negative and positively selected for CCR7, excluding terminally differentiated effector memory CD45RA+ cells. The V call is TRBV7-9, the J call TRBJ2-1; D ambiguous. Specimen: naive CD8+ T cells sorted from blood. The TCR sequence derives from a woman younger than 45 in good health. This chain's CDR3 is CASSFNLQDANNEQFF. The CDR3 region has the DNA TGTGCCAGCAGCTTCAATCTTCAGGACGCAAACAATGAGCAGTTCTTC.